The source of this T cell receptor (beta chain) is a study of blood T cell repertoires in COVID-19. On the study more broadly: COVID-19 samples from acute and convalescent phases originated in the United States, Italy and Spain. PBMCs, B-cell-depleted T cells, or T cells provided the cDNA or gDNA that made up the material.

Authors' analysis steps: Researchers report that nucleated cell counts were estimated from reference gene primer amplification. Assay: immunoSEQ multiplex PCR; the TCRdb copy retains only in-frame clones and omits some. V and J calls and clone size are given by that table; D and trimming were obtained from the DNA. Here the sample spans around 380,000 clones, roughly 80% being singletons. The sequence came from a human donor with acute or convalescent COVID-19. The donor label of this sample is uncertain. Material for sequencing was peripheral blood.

CDR3 in amino acids: CASSRLEAYNEQFF. DNA for the CDR3: TGTGCCAGCTCTAGACTAGAAGCCTACAATGAGCAGTTCTTC. The chain is built from TRBV6-5 and TRBJ2-1, with D tentatively TRBD2 (6 bases). The germline gives CDR1 MNHEY, CDR2 SVGAGI. The V end was cut by 8 bases, the J end by 2 bases, with 13 bases between. This CDR3 region has 14 residues.